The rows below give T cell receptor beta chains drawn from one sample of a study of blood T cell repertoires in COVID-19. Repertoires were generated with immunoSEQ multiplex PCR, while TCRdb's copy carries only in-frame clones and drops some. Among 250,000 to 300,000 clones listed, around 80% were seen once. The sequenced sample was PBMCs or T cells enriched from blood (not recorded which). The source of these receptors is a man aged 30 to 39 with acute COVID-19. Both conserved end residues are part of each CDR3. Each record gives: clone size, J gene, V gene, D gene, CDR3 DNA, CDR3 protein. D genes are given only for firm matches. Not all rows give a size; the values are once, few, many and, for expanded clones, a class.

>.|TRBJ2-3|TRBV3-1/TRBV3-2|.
TGTGCCAGCAGCCAAGGTCGGGGTCATACCACAGATACGCAGTATTTT
CASSQGRGHTTDTQYF
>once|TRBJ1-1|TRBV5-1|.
TGCGCCAGCAGCTTGGCGGCAGGGGTTGAAGCTTTCTTT
CASSLAAGVEAFF
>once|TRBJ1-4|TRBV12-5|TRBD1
TGTGCTAGTGGTCCTCCAGGAGGGGCAGGGGGCGTCGCTAATGAAAAACTGTTTTTT
CASGPPGGAGGVANEKLFF
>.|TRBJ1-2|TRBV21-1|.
TGTGCCAGCAGCAATGACCCGTTGCGGGGCTACACCTTC
CASSNDPLRGYTF
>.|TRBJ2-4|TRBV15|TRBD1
TGTGCCACCAGCAGAGGCTGGACAGGGAACGAAAACATTCAGTACTTC
CATSRGWTGNENIQYF
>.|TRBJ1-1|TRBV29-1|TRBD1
TGCAGCGGGATGGACAGGGGAAAAACGTCGGGGACTGAAGCTTTCTTT
CSGMDRGKTSGTEAFF
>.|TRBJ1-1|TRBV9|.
TGTGCCAGCAGCGTAATGCAGGGGAACACTGAAGCTTTCTTT
CASSVMQGNTEAFF
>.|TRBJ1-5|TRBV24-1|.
TGTGCCACCAGTGATATGACACAGGGCCCCATGCAGCCCCAGCATTTT
CATSDMTQGPMQPQHF
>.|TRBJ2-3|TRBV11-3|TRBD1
TGTGCCAGCGGAAGGGACAGTAAAGATACGCAGTATTTT
CASGRDSKDTQYF
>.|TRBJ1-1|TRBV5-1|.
TGTGCCAGCAGCTTGGGAAGGGGAATCTGGAACACTGAAGCTTTCTTT
CASSLGRGIWNTEAFF
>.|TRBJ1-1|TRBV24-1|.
TGTGCCACCACCAGGCAGACAGTGAACACTGAAGCTTTCTTT
CATTRQTVNTEAFF
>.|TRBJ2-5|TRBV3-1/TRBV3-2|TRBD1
TGTGCCAGCAGCCCCGGGACAGGGAAAGCCCAAGAGACCCAGTACTTC
CASSPGTGKAQETQYF
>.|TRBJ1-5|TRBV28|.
TGTGCCAGCAGTTTAATGGGGGCGCTGGGGGTGCAGCCCCAGCATTTT
CASSLMGALGVQPQHF
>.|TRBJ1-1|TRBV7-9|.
TGTGCCAGCAGCCCGCAGGGAGGAATGAACACTGAAGCTTTCTTT
CASSPQGGMNTEAFF
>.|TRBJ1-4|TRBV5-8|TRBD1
TGTGCCAGCAGTTCTAGACAGGGTAGGGGTGAAAAACTGTTTTTT
CASSSRQGRGEKLFF
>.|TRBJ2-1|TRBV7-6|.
TGTGCCAGCAGCTTTAGGGGATACAATGAGCAGTTCTTC
CASSFRGYNEQFF
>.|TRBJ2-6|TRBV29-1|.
TGCAGCGCGCTCAGGGCCTCTGGGGCCAACGTCCTGACTTTC
CSALRASGANVLTF
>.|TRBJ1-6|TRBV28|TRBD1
TGTGCCAGCAGCACTAGGGGGACAGGGGATAATTCACCCCTCCACTTT
CASSTRGTGDNSPLHF
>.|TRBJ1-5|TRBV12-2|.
TGTGCAAGTCGCTTAGCCTACAGGGGTAGCAATCAGCCCCAGCATTTT
CASRLAYRGSNQPQHF
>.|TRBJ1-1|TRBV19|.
TGTGCCAGTAGTTTTGCGCGGACTGAAGCTTTCTTT
CASSFARTEAFF
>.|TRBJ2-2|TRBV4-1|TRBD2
TGCGCCAGCAGCCAAGATTACGGAGCGGGGGGTGCCACCGGGGAGCTGTTTTTT
CASSQDYGAGGATGELFF
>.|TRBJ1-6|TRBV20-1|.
TGCAGTGCTAGTATCGTGGGGCAGGTGAGCTCCTATAATTCACCCCTCCACTTT
CSASIVGQVSSYNSPLHF
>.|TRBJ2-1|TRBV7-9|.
TGTGCCAGCCCAAATGAGCAGTTCTTC
CASPNEQFF
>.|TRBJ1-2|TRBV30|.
TGTGCCTGGAGTGTGGGAGGGGCGGCTGGCTACACCTTC
CAWSVGGAAGYTF
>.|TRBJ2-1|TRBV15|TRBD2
TGTGCCACCAGGGGACTAGCGGGAACTTTGAATGAGCAGTTCTTC
CATRGLAGTLNEQFF
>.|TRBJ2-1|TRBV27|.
TGTGCCAGCAGTGTCCAGGGTCGTGAGCAGTTCTTC
CASSVQGREQFF
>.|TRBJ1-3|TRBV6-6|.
TGTGCCAGCAGAGAGCGGGACAACTCTGGAAACACCATATATTTT
CASRERDNSGNTIYF
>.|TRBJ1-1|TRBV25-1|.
TGTGCCAGCTCGTGGGGCGGGGGAAACACTGAAGCTTTCTTT
CASSWGGGNTEAFF
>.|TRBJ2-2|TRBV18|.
TGTGCCAGCTCATCCGACATACCAGGCACCGGGGAGCTGTTTTTT
CASSSDIPGTGELFF
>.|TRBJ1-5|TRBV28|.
TGTGCCAGCGGGGACACGGATAGCAATCAGCCCCAGCATTTT
CASGDTDSNQPQHF
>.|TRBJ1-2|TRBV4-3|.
TGCGCCAGCAGCCAAGATCTTGCGGCCGGACTATACTATGGCTACACCTTC
CASSQDLAAGLYYGYTF
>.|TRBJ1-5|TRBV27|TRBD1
TGTGCCAGCAGCCCGGACAGGGGGCCGTATCAGCCCCAGCATTTT
CASSPDRGPYQPQHF
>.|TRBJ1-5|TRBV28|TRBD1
TGTGCCAGCAGTTTATGGCGTAGGGGGCCTGGGCAGCCCCAGCATTTT
CASSLWRRGPGQPQHF
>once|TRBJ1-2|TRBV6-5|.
TGTGCCAGCAGTTACACGGGGGGGGACTATGGCTACACCTTC
CASSYTGGDYGYTF
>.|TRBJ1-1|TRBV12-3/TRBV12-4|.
TGTGCCAGCAGTTCGGACAGCCGTGAAGCTTTCTTT
CASSSDSREAFF
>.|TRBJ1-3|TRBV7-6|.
TGTGCCAGCAGCCGGGGGGCCAGGGATTGGCCTGGAAACACCATATATTTT
CASSRGARDWPGNTIYF
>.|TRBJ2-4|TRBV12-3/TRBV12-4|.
TGTGCCAGCAGTTTACATGGGACTGGACAGTACTTC
CASSLHGTGQYF
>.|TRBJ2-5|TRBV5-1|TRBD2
TGCGCCAGCAGCGGAATCGGGGGGGTTTCCCAAGAGACCCAGTACTTC
CASSGIGGVSQETQYF
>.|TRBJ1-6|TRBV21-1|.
TGTGCCAGCAGCCACAGACAGGGGCGGTGTTCACCCCTCCACTTT
CASSHRQGRCSPLHF
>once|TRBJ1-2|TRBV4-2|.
TGTGCCAGCAGCCAAGAACCGGGAGGCTACACCTTC
CASSQEPGGYTF
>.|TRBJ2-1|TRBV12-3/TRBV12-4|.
TGTGCCAGCAGTTTAGGGGCCGGTGAGCAGTTCTTC
CASSLGAGEQFF
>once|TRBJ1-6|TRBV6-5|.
TGTGCCAGCAGCGCCTTTCCAGGACTCAATTCACCCCTCCACTTT
CASSAFPGLNSPLHF
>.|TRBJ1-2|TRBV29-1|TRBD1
TGCAGCGTTTTACCGGGACAGGTGGCTGGCTACACCTTC
CSVLPGQVAGYTF
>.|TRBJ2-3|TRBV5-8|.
TGTGCCAGCAGCTTAACCAGGGGCACAGATACGCAGTATTTT
CASSLTRGTDTQYF
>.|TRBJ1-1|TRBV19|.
TGTGCCAGTAGTCCCCGGCAGGCCCCCCTGGCAGCTTTCTTT
CASSPRQAPLAAFF
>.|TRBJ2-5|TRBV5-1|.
TGCGCCAGCAGCTCTTTGGAGACCCAGTACTTC
CASSSLETQYF
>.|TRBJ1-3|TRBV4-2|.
TGTGCCAGCAGCCAAGGGCAGGGGAGAAACACCATATATTTT
CASSQGQGRNTIYF
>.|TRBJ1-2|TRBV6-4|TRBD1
TGTGCCACAAGACAGACAGGGGGAGGCTACACCTTC
CATRQTGGGYTF
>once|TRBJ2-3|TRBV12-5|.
TGTGCTAGTGGTTTGACGACAGCAGATACGCAGTATTTT
CASGLTTADTQYF